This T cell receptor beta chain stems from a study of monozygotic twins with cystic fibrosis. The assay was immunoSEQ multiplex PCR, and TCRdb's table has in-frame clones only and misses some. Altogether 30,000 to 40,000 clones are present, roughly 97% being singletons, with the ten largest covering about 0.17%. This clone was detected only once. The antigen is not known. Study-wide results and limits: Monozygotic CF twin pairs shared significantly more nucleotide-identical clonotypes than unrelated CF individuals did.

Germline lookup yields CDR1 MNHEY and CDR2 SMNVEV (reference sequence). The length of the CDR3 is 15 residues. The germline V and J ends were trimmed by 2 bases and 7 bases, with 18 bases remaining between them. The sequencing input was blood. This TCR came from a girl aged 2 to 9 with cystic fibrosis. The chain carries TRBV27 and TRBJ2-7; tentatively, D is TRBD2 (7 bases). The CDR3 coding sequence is TGTGCCAGCAGTTTAAGGGGGGGTCGATTAGAGGAGCAGTACTTC. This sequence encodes CASSLRGGRLEEQYF.